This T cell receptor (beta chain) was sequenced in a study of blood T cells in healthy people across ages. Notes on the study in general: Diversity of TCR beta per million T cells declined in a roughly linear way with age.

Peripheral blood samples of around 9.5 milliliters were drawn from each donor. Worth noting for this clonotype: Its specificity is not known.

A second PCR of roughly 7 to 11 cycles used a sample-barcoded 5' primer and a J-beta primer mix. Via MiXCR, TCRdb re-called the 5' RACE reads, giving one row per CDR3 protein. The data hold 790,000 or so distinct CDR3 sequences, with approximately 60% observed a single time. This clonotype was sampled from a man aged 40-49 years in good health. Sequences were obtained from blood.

CDR3 nucleotide sequence: TGCAGTGCTAGAGAACCGACTACCCGCACAGATACGCAGTATTTT. It codes for CSAREPTTRTDTQYF. The chain employs TRBV20-1 and TRBJ2-3; TRBD2 might be the D (5 bases). This CDR3 is 15 amino acids long. From germline, CDR1 is DFQATT and CDR2 SNEGSKA (reference sequence). V lost 0 bases, J lost 1 base, and 11 bases lay in between.